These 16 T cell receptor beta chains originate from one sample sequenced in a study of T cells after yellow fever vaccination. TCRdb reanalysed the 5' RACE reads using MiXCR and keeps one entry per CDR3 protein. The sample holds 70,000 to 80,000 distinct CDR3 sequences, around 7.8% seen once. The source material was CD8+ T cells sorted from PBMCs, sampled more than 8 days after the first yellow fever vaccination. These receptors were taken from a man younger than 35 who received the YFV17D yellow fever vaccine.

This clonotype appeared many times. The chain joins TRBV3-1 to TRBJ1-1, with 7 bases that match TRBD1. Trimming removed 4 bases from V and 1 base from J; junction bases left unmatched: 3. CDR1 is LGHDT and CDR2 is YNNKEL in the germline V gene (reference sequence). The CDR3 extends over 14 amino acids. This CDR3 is CASSRRTGNTEAFF. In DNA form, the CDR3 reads TGTGCCAGCAGCCGTAGGACAGGGAACACTGAAGCTTTCTTT.

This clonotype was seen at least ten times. The CDR3 spells CASSRDNEQFF. CDR3 DNA sequence: TGCGCCAGCAGCCGAGACAATGAGCAGTTCTTC. V gene TRBV4-1 combines with J gene TRBJ2-1, with D uncertain. This CDR3 region has 11 residues. Trimming shortened V by 4 bases and J by 5 bases, and 3 bases separated the two germline ends. Per germline, CDR1 MGHRA and CDR2 YSYEKL.

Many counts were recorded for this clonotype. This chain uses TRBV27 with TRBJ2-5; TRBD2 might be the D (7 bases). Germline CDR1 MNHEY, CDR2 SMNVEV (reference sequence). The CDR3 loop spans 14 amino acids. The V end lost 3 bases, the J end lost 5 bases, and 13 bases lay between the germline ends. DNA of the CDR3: TGTGCCAGCAGTTTTCGGGGGGCATGGGAGACCCAGTACTTC. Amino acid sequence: CASSFRGAWETQYF.

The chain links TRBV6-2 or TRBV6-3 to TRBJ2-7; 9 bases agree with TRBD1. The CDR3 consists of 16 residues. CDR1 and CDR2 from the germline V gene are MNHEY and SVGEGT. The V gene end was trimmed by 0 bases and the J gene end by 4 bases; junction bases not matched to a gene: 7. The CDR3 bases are TGTGCCAGCAGTTACTCCTCCTGGACAGGGGAGTACGAGCAGTACTTC. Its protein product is CASSYSSWTGEYEQYF.

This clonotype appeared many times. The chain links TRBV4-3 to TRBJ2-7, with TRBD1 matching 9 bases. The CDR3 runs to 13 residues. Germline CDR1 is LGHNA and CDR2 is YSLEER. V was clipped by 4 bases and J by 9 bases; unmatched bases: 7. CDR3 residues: CASSPHRGLRQYV. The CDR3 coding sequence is TGCGCCAGCAGCCCTCACAGGGGGCTCAGGCAGTACGTC.

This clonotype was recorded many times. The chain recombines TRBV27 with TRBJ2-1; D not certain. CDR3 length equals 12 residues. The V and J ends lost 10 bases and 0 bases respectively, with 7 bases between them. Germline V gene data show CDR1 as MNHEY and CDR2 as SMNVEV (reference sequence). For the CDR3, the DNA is TGTGCCACCCAACTCTCCTACAATGAGCAGTTCTTC. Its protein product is CATQLSYNEQFF.

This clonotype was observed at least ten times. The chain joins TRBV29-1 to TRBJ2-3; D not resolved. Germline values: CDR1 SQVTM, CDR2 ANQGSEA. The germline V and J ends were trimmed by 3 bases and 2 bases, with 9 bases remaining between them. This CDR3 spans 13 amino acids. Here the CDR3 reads CSVEYRTTDTQYF. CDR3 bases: TGCAGCGTTGAGTACAGAACCACAGATACGCAGTATTTT.

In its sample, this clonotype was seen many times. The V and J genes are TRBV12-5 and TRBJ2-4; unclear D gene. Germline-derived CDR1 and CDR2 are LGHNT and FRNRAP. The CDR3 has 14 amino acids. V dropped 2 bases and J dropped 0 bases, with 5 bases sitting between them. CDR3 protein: CASGLLLAKNIQYF. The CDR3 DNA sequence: TGTGCTAGTGGTTTGCTATTAGCCAAAAACATTCAGTACTTC.

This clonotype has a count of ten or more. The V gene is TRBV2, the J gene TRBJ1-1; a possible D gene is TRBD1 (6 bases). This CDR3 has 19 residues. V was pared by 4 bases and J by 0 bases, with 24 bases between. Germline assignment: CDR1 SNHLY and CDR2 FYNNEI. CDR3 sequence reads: CASSAVGSPSGHLNTEAFF. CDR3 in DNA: TGTGCCAGCAGTGCAGTAGGGAGTCCATCGGGACACCTGAACACTGAAGCTTTCTTT. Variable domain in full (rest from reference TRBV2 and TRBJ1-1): EPEVTQTPSHQVTQMGQEVILRCVPISNHLYFYWYRQILGQKVEFLVSFYNNEISEKSEIFDDQFSVERPDGSNFTLKIRSTKLEDSAMYFCASSAVGSPSGHLNTEAFFGQGTRLTVV.

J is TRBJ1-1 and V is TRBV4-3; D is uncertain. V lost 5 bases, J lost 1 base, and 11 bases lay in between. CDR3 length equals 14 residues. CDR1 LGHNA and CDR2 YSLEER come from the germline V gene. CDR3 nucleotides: TGCGCCAGCAGCTCTCTTTGGGAGAACACTGAAGCTTTCTTT. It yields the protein CASSSLWENTEAFF.

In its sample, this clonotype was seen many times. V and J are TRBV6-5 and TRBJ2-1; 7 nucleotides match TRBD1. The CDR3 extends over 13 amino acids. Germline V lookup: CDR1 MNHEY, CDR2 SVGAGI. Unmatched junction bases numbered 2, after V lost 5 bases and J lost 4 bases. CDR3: CASSQGQYNEQFF. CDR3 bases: TGTGCCAGCAGTCAGGGACAGTACAATGAGCAGTTCTTC.

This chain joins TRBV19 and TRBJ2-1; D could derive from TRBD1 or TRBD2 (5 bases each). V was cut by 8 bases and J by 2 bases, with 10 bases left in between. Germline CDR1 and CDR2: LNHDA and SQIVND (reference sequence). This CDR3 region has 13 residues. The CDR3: CASAQGPYNEQFF. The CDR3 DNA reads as TGTGCCAGTGCGCAGGGACCCTACAATGAGCAGTTCTTC.

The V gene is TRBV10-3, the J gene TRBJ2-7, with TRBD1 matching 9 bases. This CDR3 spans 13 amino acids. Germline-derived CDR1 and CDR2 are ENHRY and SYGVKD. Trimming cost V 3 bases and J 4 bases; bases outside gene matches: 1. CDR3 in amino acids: CAISDDRGYEQYV. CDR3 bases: TGTGCCATCAGTGATGACAGGGGGTACGAGCAGTACGTC.

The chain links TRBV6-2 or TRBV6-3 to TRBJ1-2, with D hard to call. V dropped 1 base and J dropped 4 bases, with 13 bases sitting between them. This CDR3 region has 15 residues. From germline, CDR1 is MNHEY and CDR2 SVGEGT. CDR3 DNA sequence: TGTGCCAGCAGTTACTTAAGGAAAGACCCCTATGGCTACACCTTC. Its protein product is CASSYLRKDPYGYTF.

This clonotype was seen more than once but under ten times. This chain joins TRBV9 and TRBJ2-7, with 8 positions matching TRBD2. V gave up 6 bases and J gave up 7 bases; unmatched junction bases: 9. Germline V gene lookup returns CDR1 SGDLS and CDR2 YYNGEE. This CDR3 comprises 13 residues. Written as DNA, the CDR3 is TGTGCCAGCACCCTAGGCACTAGCGGAGAGCAGTACTTC. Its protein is CASTLGTSGEQYF.

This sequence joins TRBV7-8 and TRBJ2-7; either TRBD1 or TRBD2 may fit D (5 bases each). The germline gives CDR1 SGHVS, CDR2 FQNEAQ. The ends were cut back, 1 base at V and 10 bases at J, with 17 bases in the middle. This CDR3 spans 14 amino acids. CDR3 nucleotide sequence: TGTGCCAGCAGCTTAGTTGAGGGACCCTTGGGACAGTACTTC. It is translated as CASSLVEGPLGQYF.